This T cell receptor (beta chain) appears in the sequencing data of a study of early T cells in non-severe SARS-CoV-2 infection. Germline V lookup: CDR1 LGHDT, CDR2 YNNKEL (reference sequence). CDR3 length: 12 residues. V gave up 3 bases and J gave up 3 bases, with 6 bases separating them. Researchers tagged individual cDNA molecules with unique molecular identifiers. One entry per CDR3 protein results from TCRdb running MiXCR on the 5' RACE reads. The table shows over 55,000 distinct CDR3 sequences, with around an eighth occurring only once. This clonotype was detected a few times. This clonotype originated in an adult who was a healthcare worker with PCR-confirmed SARS-CoV-2 infection or an uninfected control (not recorded which). The sequences come from whole blood, collected at baseline. The J gene is TRBJ2-7, the V gene TRBV3-1; D call uncertain. This CDR3 reads CASSQENYEQYF. DNA for the CDR3: TGTGCCAGCAGCCAGGAAAACTACGAGCAGTACTTC.